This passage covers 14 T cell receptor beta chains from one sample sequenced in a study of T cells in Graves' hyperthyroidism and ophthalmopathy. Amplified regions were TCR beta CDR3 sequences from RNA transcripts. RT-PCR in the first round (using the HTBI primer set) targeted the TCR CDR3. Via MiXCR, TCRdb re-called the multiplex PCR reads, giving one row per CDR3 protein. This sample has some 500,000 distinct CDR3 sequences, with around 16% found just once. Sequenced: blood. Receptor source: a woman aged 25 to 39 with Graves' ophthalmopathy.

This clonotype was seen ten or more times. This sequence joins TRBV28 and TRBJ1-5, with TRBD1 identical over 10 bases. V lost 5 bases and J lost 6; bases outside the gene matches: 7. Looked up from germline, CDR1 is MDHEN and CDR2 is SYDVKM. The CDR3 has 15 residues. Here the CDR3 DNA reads TGTGCCAGCAGTCCCGGGACAGGGGTTGCTCAGCCCCAGCATTTT. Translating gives CASSPGTGVAQPQHF. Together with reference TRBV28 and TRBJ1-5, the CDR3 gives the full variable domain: DVKVTQSSRYLVKRTGEKVFLECVQDMDHENMFWYRQDPGLGLRLIYFSYDVKMKEKGDIPEGYSVSREKKERFSLILESASTNQTSMYLCASSPGTGVAQPQHFGDGTRLSIL.

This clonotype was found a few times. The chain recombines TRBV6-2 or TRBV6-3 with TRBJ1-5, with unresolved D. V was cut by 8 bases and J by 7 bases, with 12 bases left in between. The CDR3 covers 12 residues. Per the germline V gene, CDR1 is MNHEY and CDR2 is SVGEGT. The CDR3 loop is CASRTSDQPQHF. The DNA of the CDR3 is TGTGCCAGCCGCACCTCTGACCAGCCCCAGCATTTT.

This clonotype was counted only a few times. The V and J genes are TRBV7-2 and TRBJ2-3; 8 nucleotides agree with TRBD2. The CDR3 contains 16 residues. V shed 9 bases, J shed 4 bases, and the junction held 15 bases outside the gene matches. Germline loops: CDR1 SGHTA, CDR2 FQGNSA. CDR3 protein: CASSIVGGRYADTQYF. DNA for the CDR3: TGTGCCAGTAGTATAGTTGGCGGGAGGTATGCAGATACGCAGTATTTT.

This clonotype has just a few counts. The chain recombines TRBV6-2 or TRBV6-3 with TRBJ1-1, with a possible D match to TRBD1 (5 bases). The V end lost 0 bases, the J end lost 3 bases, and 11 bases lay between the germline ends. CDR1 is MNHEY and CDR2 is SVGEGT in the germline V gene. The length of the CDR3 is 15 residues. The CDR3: CASSYSNRGHTEAFF. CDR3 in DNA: TGTGCCAGCAGTTACTCGAATCGGGGCCACACTGAAGCTTTCTTT.

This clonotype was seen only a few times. CDR3 sequence reads: CASSRGLTNEKLFF. The CDR3 DNA reads as TGTGCCAGCAGTCGAGGGTTAACTAATGAAAAACTGTTTTTT. The chain couples TRBV12-3 or TRBV12-4 to TRBJ1-4; D not certain. The CDR3 extends over 14 amino acids. Trimming took off 5 bases at V and 1 base at J, with 8 bases between the two ends.

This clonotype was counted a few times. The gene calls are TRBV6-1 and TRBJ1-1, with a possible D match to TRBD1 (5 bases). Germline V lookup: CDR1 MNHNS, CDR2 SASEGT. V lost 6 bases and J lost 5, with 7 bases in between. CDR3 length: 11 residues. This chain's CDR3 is CASRAGTEAFF. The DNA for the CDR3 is TGTGCCAGCAGAGCAGGGACTGAAGCTTTCTTT.

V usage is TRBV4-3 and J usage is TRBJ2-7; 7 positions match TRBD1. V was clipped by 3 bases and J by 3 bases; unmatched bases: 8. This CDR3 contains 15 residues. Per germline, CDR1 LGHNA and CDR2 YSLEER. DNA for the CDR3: TGCGCCAGCAGCCAGTCGGGACAGAACTTCTACGAGCAGTACTTC. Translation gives CASSQSGQNFYEQYF.

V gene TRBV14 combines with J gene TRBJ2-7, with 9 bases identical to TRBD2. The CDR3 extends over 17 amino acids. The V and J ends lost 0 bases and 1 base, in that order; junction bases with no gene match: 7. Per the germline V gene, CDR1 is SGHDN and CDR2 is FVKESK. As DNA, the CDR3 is TGTGCCAGCAGCCAAGATGTGGTGCGGGAGGGTTCCTACGAGCAGTACTTC. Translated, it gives CASSQDVVREGSYEQYF.

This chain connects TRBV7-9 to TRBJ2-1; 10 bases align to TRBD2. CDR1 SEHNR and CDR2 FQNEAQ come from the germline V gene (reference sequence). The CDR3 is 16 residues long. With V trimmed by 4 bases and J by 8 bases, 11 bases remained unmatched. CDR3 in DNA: TGTGCCAGCAGCTCAACTGGGCTAGCGGGAGTGGATGAGCAGTTCTTC. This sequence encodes CASSSTGLAGVDEQFF.

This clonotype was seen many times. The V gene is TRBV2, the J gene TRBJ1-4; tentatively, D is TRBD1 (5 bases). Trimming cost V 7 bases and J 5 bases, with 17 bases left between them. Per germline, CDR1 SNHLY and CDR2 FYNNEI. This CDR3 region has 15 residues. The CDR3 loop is CASKRDRERNEKLFF. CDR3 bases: TGTGCCAGCAAAAGGGACCGGGAGCGGAATGAAAAACTGTTTTTT. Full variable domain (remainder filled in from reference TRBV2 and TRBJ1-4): EPEVTQTPSHQVTQMGQEVILRCVPISNHLYFYWYRQILGQKVEFLVSFYNNEISEKSEIFDDQFSVERPDGSNFTLKIRSTKLEDSAMYFCASKRDRERNEKLFFGSGTQLSVL.

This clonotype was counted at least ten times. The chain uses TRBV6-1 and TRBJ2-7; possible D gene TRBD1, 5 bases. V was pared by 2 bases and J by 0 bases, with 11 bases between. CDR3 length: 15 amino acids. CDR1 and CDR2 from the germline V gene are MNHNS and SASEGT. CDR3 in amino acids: CASSESQGYSYEQYF. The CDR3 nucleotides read TGTGCCAGCAGTGAAAGCCAGGGATACTCCTACGAGCAGTACTTC.

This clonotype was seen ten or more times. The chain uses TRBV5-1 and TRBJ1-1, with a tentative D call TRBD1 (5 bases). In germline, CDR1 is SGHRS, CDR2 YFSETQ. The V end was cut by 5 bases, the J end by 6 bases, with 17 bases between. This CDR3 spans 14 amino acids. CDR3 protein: CASRSSSGISEAFF. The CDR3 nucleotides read TGCGCCAGCAGATCCTCTTCAGGGATCTCTGAAGCTTTCTTT.

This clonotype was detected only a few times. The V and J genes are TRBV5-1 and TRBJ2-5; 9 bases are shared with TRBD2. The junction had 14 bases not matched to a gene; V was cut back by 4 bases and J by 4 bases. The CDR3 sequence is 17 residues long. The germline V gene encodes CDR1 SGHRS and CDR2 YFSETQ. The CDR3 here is CASSPTPHGAGGETQYF. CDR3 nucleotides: TGCGCCAGCAGCCCGACCCCCCATGGAGCGGGAGGAGAGACCCAGTACTTC.

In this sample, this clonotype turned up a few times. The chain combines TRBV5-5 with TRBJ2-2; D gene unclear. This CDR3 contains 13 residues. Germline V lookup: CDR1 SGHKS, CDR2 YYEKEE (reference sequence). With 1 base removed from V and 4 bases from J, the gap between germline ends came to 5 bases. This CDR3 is CASSLHPTGELFF. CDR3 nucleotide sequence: TGTGCCAGCAGCTTGCACCCCACCGGGGAGCTGTTTTTT.